These 5 T cell receptor beta chains originate from one sample sequenced in a study of blood T cell repertoires in COVID-19. Only in-frame clones appear in the TCRdb table, and some are missing; sequencing was by immunoSEQ multiplex PCR. The sample consists of 140,000 to 150,000 clones, approximately 89% of them appearing once. The sequenced material came from peripheral blood. The receptors stem from a human donor in a cohort sampled during active COVID-19.

The V and J genes are TRBV11-2 and TRBJ2-1; 9 bases match TRBD2. V lost 1 base to trimming and J lost 3 bases; unmatched junction nucleotides: 1. Germline lookup yields CDR1 SGHAT and CDR2 FQNNGV. CDR3 length equals 15 residues. CDR3 nucleotides: TGTGCCAGCAGCTTAGGCGGGGGGGTCTACAATGAGCAGTTCTTC. Protein: CASSLGGGVYNEQFF.

The CDR3 bases are TGTGCCAGTAGTATCAGAAGGGGGAACACCGGGGAGCTGTTTTTT. It encodes CASSIRRGNTGELFF. The V call is TRBV19, the J call TRBJ2-2; tentatively, D is TRBD1 (5 bases). The CDR3 is 15 residues long. Germline CDR1 is LNHDA and CDR2 is SQIVND (reference sequence). Trimming left V 3 bases short and J 1 base short, with 9 bases between.

The chain links TRBV9 to TRBJ1-1; D is perhaps TRBD1 (5 bases). Between the trimmed V and J ends, which lost 0 bases and 5 bases, there was a span of 14 bases. This CDR3 region has 15 residues. Germline V gives CDR1 SGDLS, CDR2 YYNGEE. CDR3 sequence (DNA): TGTGCCAGCAGCGTAGCGGCGGGGGTCGGAACTGAAGCTTTCTTT. Translating gives CASSVAAGVGTEAFF.

The chain links TRBV11-2 to TRBJ2-1, with 7 bases that match TRBD2. This CDR3 spans 15 amino acids. Trimming cost V 5 bases and J 0 bases; bases outside gene matches: 4. Germline loops: CDR1 SGHAT, CDR2 FQNNGV. Here the CDR3 DNA reads TGTGCCAGCAGCGCGCTAGCGGTCTCCTACAATGAGCAGTTCTTC. It translates to CASSALAVSYNEQFF.

The CDR3 region has the DNA TGTGCCAGCAGTTCGTCTTTAAGGAGCCGGTTCTTC. Its protein product is CASSSSLRSRFF. The gene calls are TRBV27 and TRBJ2-1; no clear D. The length of the CDR3 is 12 residues. Germline values: CDR1 MNHEY, CDR2 SMNVEV (reference sequence). V was shortened by 4 bases and J by 15 bases, with 16 bases between the two germline ends.